A selection of T cell receptor beta chains follows, all from one sample in a study of PD-L1 blockade in urothelial cancer. Sequencing was performed with immunoSEQ multiplex PCR; in TCRdb, only in-frame clones are kept and a portion is missing. The sample contains 60,000 to 75,000 clones, around 87% of which appear only once. The material was PBMCs, obtained around atezolizumab (anti-PD-L1) treatment. These receptor sequences come from a man aged 60-69 years with urothelial cancer. CDR3s include the opening cysteine and the closing phenylalanine or tryptophan. The D gene is left open where the match is weak. Size tells how often a clone was seen (once, few, many) or the class of an expanded clone, and some rows leave it out.

cdr3_nt	cdr3_aa	clone_size	v_call	j_call	d_call
TGTGCCTGGAGTGTACGGGATTTGTGGGGTACGCAGTATTTT	CAWSVRDLWGTQYF	NA	TRBV30	TRBJ2-3	NA
TGTGCCAGCCGCCGAGGTGCAGATACGCAGTATTTT	CASRRGADTQYF	NA	TRBV7-9	TRBJ2-3	NA
TGTGCCCCGACCGGGGGGGGAACGAACACCGGGGAGCTGTTTTTT	CAPTGGGTNTGELFF	NA	TRBV6-5	TRBJ2-2	TRBD2
TGTGCCAGCAGTGAACCCATGAAAACCGAGAGGGCTTTCTTT	CASSEPMKTERAFF	NA	TRBV2	TRBJ1-1	NA
TGTGCCAGCTCACCCCAAGACTTGAGGGAGCAGTTCTTC	CASSPQDLREQFF	NA	TRBV18	TRBJ2-1	NA
TGTGCCAGCTTCCCGACTAACAGGGCTACTGAAGCTTTCTTT	CASFPTNRATEAFF	NA	TRBV19	TRBJ1-1	NA
TGTGCCAGCAGCCTTCTGGGGGGGGAATATTCACCCCTCCACTTT	CASSLLGGEYSPLHF	NA	TRBV11-2	TRBJ1-6	NA
TGTGCCTGGAGTGCGTCAGGGAATTCACCCCTCCACTTT	CAWSASGNSPLHF	few	TRBV30	TRBJ1-6	NA
TGTGCCAGCAGCGTAGGTGCAGGCGCCAACACCGGGGAGCTGTTTTTT	CASSVGAGANTGELFF	NA	TRBV9	TRBJ2-2	NA
TGTGCCTGGAGGGGGACAGGGGGGAAGGACATTCAGTACTTC	CAWRGTGGKDIQYF	once	TRBV30	TRBJ2-4	TRBD1
TGTGCCAGCAGCAATTCGGACAGGGTGGGGGAGCAGTACTTC	CASSNSDRVGEQYF	NA	TRBV6-6	TRBJ2-7	TRBD1
TGTGCCAGCAGTTTATTCGGCGGGACAGGGGCTTTCTCGATCTACGAGCAGTACTTC	CASSLFGGTGAFSIYEQYF	NA	TRBV27	TRBJ2-7	TRBD1
TGTGCCATCAGTGAGTTGGCAGGGGGTGGCTACACCTTC	CAISELAGGGYTF	NA	TRBV10-3	TRBJ1-2	TRBD1
TGCGCCAGCAGCTTGGCCGGTACGGGGGATGGCCAGCCCCAGCATTTT	CASSLAGTGDGQPQHF	NA	TRBV5-1	TRBJ1-5	NA
TGCGCCAGCAGCTTACCGGGACAGCTGAGCGAACAGTTCTTC	CASSLPGQLSEQFF	once	TRBV5-1	TRBJ2-1	TRBD1
TGTGCCAGCAGTTTCGGCGGGCCCGCTAACTATGGCTACACCTTC	CASSFGGPANYGYTF	NA	TRBV28	TRBJ1-2	NA
TGTGCCAGCAGTGAAAGCCGGAGCACAGATACGCAGTATTTT	CASSESRSTDTQYF	once	TRBV2	TRBJ2-3	NA
TGCGCCAGCAGCAAGGGCTCCAGGGGGGGCACAGATACGCAGTATTTT	CASSKGSRGGTDTQYF	NA	TRBV4-1	TRBJ2-3	NA
TGTGCCAGCAGCCCAGGAGGGGCTTCACCCCTCCACTTT	CASSPGGASPLHF	few	TRBV14	TRBJ1-6	NA
TGTGCCAGCAGTCAAAGGGGGCGTTTAACAGATACGCAGTATTTT	CASSQRGRLTDTQYF	NA	TRBV27	TRBJ2-3	TRBD1
TGTGCCTGGAGTTGGGGGGAAGGGGAGCTGTTTTTT	CAWSWGEGELFF	NA	TRBV30	TRBJ2-2	NA
TGCGCCAGCAGCCAAGTGATGGGGGCCGAGACCCAGTACTTC	CASSQVMGAETQYF	NA	TRBV4-3	TRBJ2-5	NA
TGTGCCATCAGTGAGGGACTAGACACAGATACGCAGTATTTT	CAISEGLDTDTQYF	few	TRBV10-3	TRBJ2-3	TRBD2
TGTGCCAGCAGCGTGGGACTAGCGGGGGGGCGTTCCGTGACAGATACGCAGTATTTT	CASSVGLAGGRSVTDTQYF	NA	TRBV7-8	TRBJ2-3	TRBD2
TGTGCCAGCAGCTTAGGGGGACAGGGTGTCCACGAGCAGTACTTC	CASSLGGQGVHEQYF	NA	TRBV11-3	TRBJ2-7	TRBD1
TGTGCCAGCAGCAAGGGACAGGCGGCGCAGCCCCAGCATTTT	CASSKGQAAQPQHF	NA	TRBV7-9	TRBJ1-5	TRBD1
TGTGCCAGCAGCTCTGGAGACAGGGGACCCAATGAGCAGTTCTTC	CASSSGDRGPNEQFF	NA	TRBV7-9	TRBJ2-1	TRBD1
TGTGCCAGCAGTAACTTGCAGGGGTTGGGTGGCTACACCTTC	CASSNLQGLGGYTF	few	TRBV2	TRBJ1-2	NA
TGTGCCAGCAGCGCAAGCGCGGACAGAATCACAGATACGCAGTATTTT	CASSASADRITDTQYF	NA	TRBV7-9	TRBJ2-3	NA
TGTGCCAGCAGCGTACGAGGAGACAATGAGCAGTTCTTC	CASSVRGDNEQFF	NA	TRBV9	TRBJ2-1	NA
TGCGCCAGCAGCCAAGATGGGAAAACTAGTAACCCTGAAGCTTTCTTT	CASSQDGKTSNPEAFF	NA	TRBV4-1	TRBJ1-1	NA
TGTGCCAGCAGTGATGTAGGACAGGGGACTGATGGCTACACCTTC	CASSDVGQGTDGYTF	NA	TRBV25-1	TRBJ1-2	TRBD1
TGTGCCAGCAGAGTACTAGTGGTAGATACGCAGTATTTT	CASRVLVVDTQYF	NA	TRBV7-8	TRBJ2-3	NA
TGTGCCAGCAGTGCCTCTGGGCTAGCGGGGGCTTACACCGGGGAGCTGTTTTTT	CASSASGLAGAYTGELFF	NA	TRBV6-1	TRBJ2-2	TRBD2
TGTGCCAGCAGCTTTCAGAACAGCTTGGAGACCCAGTACTTC	CASSFQNSLETQYF	NA	TRBV7-2	TRBJ2-5	NA
TGCGCCAGCAGCTCTACAGGGGGCGCAGAGAGTTATGGCTACACCTTC	CASSSTGGAESYGYTF	NA	TRBV5-1	TRBJ1-2	TRBD1
TGTGCCAGCAGCCCCCCCCGGACAGGGACTGAAGCTTTCTTT	CASSPPRTGTEAFF	NA	TRBV28	TRBJ1-1	TRBD1
TGTGCCAGTAGTATATCCGGGAGCGGCTCCTACGAGCAGTACTTC	CASSISGSGSYEQYF	NA	TRBV19	TRBJ2-7	NA
TGTGCCTGGAGAAACAGGGGAACCTACGAGCAGTACTTC	CAWRNRGTYEQYF	NA	TRBV30	TRBJ2-7	TRBD1
TGTGCCAGCAGTTACAGGGGCCCGATCTACGAGCAGTACTTC	CASSYRGPIYEQYF	NA	TRBV6-5	TRBJ2-7	NA
TGTGCCTGGAGTGTAAACAGGGGAGAGCAGTTCTTC	CAWSVNRGEQFF	NA	TRBV30	TRBJ2-1	TRBD1
TGTGCCAGCAGCGTAGGACAGACCGGCGGTTCACCCCTCCACTTT	CASSVGQTGGSPLHF	NA	TRBV9	TRBJ1-6	NA
TGTGCCAGCCCTTCCCCTCCAGGGAACACCGGGGAGCTGTTTTTT	CASPSPPGNTGELFF	NA	TRBV6-1	TRBJ2-2	NA
TGCGCCAGCAGCCTGAGACAGGGGACGGCCGGGGAGCTGTTTTTT	CASSLRQGTAGELFF	NA	TRBV5-1	TRBJ2-2	TRBD1
TGCGCCAGCAGTCCAGACGCGGGGGGGAGCACAGATACGCAGTATTTT	CASSPDAGGSTDTQYF	NA	TRBV10-2	TRBJ2-3	TRBD2
TGCAGCGTTGCCGGTGGGGGGGCTGAGATAAGGGGGGAGCAGTACTTC	CSVAGGGAEIRGEQYF	once	TRBV29-1	TRBJ2-7	NA
TGTGCCATCAGTACTAGCGGGGAAACAGATACGCAGTATTTT	CAISTSGETDTQYF	NA	TRBV10-3	TRBJ2-3	TRBD2
TGTGCCAGCAGGAGGGGAACAGGGGCTAACTATGGCTACACCTTC	CASRRGTGANYGYTF	NA	TRBV6-1	TRBJ1-2	TRBD1
TGCACCAGCAGCCAAGTCCGGAGGAACCCCTCGGGGAATGAAAAACTGTTTTTT	CTSSQVRRNPSGNEKLFF	NA	TRBV1	TRBJ1-4	NA
TGTGCCAGCAGCTTATTGTCGGGGAATTCACCCCTCCACTTT	CASSLLSGNSPLHF	NA	TRBV7-8	TRBJ1-6	NA
TGCGCCAGCAGCCCGCAGGGGCGGACGGGCACAGATACGCAGTATTTT	CASSPQGRTGTDTQYF	once	TRBV4-1	TRBJ2-3	NA
TGTGCCAGCAGCGCCGACAGGGCGAATTCACCCCTCCACTTT	CASSADRANSPLHF	few	TRBV7-8	TRBJ1-6	TRBD1
TGTGCCACCAGCAGAGATGGGGGCGGCATGGTCGGCACTGAAGCTTTCTTT	CATSRDGGGMVGTEAFF	NA	TRBV15	TRBJ1-1	NA
TGTGCCAGTAGTAAAAACAGGGTTGGCTACACCTTC	CASSKNRVGYTF	NA	TRBV19	TRBJ1-2	NA
TGTGCCAGCAGGGGGGGACGGTATGGCTACACCTTC	CASRGGRYGYTF	NA	TRBV7-9	TRBJ1-2	NA
NA	CASSFGPGYNQPQHF	NA	TRBV28	TRBJ1-5	NA
TGTGCCAGCCTCCGGGGACTAGCGGGGGGGCTCTCCTACAATGAGCAGTTCTTC	CASLRGLAGGLSYNEQFF	NA	TRBV7-2	TRBJ2-1	TRBD2
TGTGCTAGTGGGACAGGGCTATATGGCTACACCTTC	CASGTGLYGYTF	once	TRBV12-5	TRBJ1-2	TRBD1